The clone carrying this T cell receptor (beta chain) was detected ten times or more. These data belong to a study of spatial heterogeneity in lung cancer. Looking at the study overall: Compared with alpha-chain sequences, beta-chain sequences were consistently detected in greater numbers.

The germline gives CDR1 SGHVS, CDR2 FQNEAQ. The CDR3 is made up of 14 amino acids. The germline V and J ends were trimmed by 2 bases and 2 bases, with 6 bases remaining between them. Stated time point: sample taken at primary tumor resection. Whole RNA came from tumor, nontumor lung or frozen PBMC and was sequenced without being sorted. Untreated early-stage non-small cell lung cancer patients, over 55 in total, were the donors. Each molecule of TCR cDNA was tagged with one unique molecular identifier. TCRdb re-called the 5' RACE reads with MiXCR, one entry per CDR3 protein. The sample contains roughly 79,000 distinct CDR3 sequences, around 12% of which appear only once.

V usage is TRBV7-8 and J usage is TRBJ2-2; unclear D gene. Sample: PBMCs, taken at surgery. The TCR was taken from a male donor with early-stage non-small cell lung cancer. CDR3 DNA sequence: TGTGCCAGCAGCTTAAACGAAAACACCGGGGAGCTGTTTTTT. Its translation is CASSLNENTGELFF. The full variable domain, rest sourced from reference TRBV7-8 and TRBJ2-2, is GAGVSQSPRYKVAKRGQDVALRCDPISGHVSLFWYQQALGQGPEFLTYFQNEAQLDKSGLPSDRFFAERPEGSVSTLKIQRTQQEDSAVYLCASSLNENTGELFFGEGSRLTVL.